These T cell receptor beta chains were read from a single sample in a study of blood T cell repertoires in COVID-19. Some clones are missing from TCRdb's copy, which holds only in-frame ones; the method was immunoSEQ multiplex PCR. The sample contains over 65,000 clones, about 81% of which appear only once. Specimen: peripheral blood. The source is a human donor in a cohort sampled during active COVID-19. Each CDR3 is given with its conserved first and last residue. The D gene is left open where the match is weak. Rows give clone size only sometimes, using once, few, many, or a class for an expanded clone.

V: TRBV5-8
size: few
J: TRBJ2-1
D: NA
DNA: TGTGCCAGCAGCCTGGGAGTGGACAATGAGCAGTTCTTC
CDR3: CASSLGVDNEQFF

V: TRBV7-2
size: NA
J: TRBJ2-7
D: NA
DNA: TGTGCCAGCAGCTTAGAAGAGGGCTACGAGCAGTACTTC
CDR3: CASSLEEGYEQYF

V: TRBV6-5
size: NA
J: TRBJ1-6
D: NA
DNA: TGTGCCAGCAGTTACTCGTCGAAAGGGGTAGATTCACCCCTCCACTTT
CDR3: CASSYSSKGVDSPLHF

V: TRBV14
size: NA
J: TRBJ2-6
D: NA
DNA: TGTGCCAGCAGCCAAGATAGGGGCAACGTCCTGACTTTC
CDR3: CASSQDRGNVLTF

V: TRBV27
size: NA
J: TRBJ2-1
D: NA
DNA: TGTGCCAGCAGTTTAGGTTGGCGGGATGGGGAGCAGTTCTTC
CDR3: CASSLGWRDGEQFF

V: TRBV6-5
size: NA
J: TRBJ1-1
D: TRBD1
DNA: TGTGCCAGCAGTTTTCAGACAGGGGGCGGTGGCACTGAAGCTTTCTTT
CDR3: CASSFQTGGGGTEAFF

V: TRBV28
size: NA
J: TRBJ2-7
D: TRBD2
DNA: TGTGCCACAGGGACTAGCGGGAACCAGCAGTACTTC
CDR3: CATGTSGNQQYF

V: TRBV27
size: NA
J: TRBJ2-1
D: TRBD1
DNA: TGTGCCAGCAGTTTAAGAGGGACAGACAATGAGCAGTTCTTC
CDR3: CASSLRGTDNEQFF

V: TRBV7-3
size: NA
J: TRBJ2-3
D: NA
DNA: TGTGCCAGCAGCTTATCTGGGGGCTGGGCAGATACGCAGTATTTT
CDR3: CASSLSGGWADTQYF

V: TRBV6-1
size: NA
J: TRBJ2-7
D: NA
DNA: TGTGCCAGCAGTGAAAACTGGACTAACCTCTACGAGCAGTACTTC
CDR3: CASSENWTNLYEQYF

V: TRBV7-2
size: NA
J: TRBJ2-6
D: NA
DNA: TGTGCCAGCAGCTTAGGAGTCTCTGGGGCCAACGTCCTGACTTTC
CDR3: CASSLGVSGANVLTF

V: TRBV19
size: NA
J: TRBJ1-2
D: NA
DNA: TGTGCCAGTAGCCCCTTTGACAGGCCCGCCTATGGCTACACCTTC
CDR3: CASSPFDRPAYGYTF

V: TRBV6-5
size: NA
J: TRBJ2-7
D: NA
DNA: TGTGCCAGCAGTCCCCAGGGCGGCGAGCAGTACTTC
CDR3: CASSPQGGEQYF

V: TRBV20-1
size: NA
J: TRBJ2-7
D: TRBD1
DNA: TGCAGTGTTGGGACAGGTTACGAGCAGTACTTC
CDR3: CSVGTGYEQYF

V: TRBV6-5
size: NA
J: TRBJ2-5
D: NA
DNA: TGTGCCAGCGCCACCTGGGGGCGGCGAGAGACCCAGTACTTC
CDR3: CASATWGRRETQYF

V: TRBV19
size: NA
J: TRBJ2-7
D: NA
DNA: TGTGCCAGTAAGGAGCAGACCCTCGGCGAGCAGTACTTC
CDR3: CASKEQTLGEQYF

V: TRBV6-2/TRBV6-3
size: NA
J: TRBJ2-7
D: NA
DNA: TGTGCCAGCAGCGCCGGGAGCTCCTACGAGCAGTACTTC
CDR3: CASSAGSSYEQYF

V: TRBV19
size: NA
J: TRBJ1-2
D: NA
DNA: TGTGCCAGTAGTATAGATCGCTACGGGGGGCTGGGAGGCTACACCTTC
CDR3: CASSIDRYGGLGGYTF

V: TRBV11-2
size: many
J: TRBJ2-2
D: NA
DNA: TGTGCCAGCAAAGAAGGGAGCGGCGGGGAGCTGTTTTTT
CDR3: CASKEGSGGELFF

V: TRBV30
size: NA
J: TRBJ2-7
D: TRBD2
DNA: TGTGCCTGGAGTAACGGACTAGACTACGAGCAGTACTTC
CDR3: CAWSNGLDYEQYF

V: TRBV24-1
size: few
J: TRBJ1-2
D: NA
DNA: TGTGCCACCTCGGAGGGGAACAGCCCAAAGGGCTACACCTTC
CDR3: CATSEGNSPKGYTF

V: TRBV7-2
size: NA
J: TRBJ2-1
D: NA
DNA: TGTGCCAGCAGCAACCGCCTCCACTCCTTTACAGATGAGCAGTTCTTC
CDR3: CASSNRLHSFTDEQFF

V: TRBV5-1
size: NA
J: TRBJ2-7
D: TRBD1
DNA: TGCGCCAGCAGCCCCGGTACAGGGGGCGGCGAGTACTTC
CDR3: CASSPGTGGGEYF

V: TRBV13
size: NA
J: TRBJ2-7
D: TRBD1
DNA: TGTGCCAGCAGCTTAAGACAGGGCTACGAGCAGTACTTC
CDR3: CASSLRQGYEQYF

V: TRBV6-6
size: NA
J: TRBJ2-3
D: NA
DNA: TGTGCCAGCAAAGTCGGTGCGCTCAACACAGATACGCAGTATTTT
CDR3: CASKVGALNTDTQYF

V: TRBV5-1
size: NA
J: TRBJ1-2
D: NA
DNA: TGCGCCAGCAGCTCGGGAGGGGGAAACTATGGCTACACCTTC
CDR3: CASSSGGGNYGYTF

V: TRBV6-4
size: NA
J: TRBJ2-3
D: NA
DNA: TGTGCCAGCAGTGAACAGGGTGTGAGCACAGATACGCAGTATTTT
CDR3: CASSEQGVSTDTQYF